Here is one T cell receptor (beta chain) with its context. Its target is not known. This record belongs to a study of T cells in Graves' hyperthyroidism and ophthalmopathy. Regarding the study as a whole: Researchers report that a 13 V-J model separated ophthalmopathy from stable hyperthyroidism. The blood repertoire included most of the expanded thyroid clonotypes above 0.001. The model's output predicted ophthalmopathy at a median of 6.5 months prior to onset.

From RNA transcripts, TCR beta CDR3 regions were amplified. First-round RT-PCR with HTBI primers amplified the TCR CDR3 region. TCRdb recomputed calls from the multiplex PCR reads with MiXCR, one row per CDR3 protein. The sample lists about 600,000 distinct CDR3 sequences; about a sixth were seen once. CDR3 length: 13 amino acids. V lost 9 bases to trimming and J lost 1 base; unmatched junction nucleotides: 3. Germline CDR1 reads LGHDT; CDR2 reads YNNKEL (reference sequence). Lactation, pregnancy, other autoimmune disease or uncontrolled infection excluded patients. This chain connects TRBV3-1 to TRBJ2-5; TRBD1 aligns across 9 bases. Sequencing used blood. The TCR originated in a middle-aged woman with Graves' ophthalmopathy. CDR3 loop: CASGQGSQETQYF. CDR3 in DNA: TGTGCCAGTGGACAGGGGTCCCAAGAGACCCAGTACTTC.